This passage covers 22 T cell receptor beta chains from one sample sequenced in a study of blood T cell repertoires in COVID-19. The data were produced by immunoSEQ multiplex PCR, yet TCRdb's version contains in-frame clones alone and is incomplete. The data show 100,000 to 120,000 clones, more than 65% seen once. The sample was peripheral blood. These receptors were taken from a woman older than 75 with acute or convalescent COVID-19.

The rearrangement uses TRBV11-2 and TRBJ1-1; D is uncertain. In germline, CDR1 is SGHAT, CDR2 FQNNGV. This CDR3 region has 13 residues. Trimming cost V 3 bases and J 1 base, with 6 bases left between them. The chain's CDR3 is CASSLSPNTEAFF. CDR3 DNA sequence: TGTGCCAGCAGCTTGAGCCCGAACACTGAAGCTTTCTTT.

CDR3 sequence (DNA): TGTGCCAGCAGCCCGGGACAGGGAGTGGGCAATCAGCCCCAGCATTTT. As protein: CASSPGQGVGNQPQHF. The rearrangement links TRBV4-2 to TRBJ1-5, with TRBD1 matching over 9 bases. This CDR3 comprises 16 residues. From germline, CDR1 is LGHNA and CDR2 YNFKEQ. V lost 4 bases to trimming and J lost 2 bases; unmatched junction nucleotides: 6.

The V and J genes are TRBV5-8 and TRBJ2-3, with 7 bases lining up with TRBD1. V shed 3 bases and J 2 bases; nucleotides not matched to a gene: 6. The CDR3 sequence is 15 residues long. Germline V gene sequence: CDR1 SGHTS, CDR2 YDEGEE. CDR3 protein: CASSYRDSITDTQYF. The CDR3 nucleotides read TGTGCCAGCAGCTACCGGGACAGCATCACAGATACGCAGTATTTT.

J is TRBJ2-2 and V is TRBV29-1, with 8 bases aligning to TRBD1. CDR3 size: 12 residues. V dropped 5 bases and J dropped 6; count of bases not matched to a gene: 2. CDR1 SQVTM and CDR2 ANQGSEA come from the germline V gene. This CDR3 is CSVQGAAGELFF. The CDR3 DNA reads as TGCAGCGTTCAGGGGGCAGCCGGGGAGCTGTTTTTT.

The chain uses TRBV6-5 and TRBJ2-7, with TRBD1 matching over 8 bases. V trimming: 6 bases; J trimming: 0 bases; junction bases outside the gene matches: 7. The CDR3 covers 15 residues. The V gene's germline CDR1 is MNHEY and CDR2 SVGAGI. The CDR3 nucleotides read TGTGCCAGCAGCCCCTCAGGGGGCAACTCCTACGAGCAGTACTTC. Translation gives CASSPSGGNSYEQYF.

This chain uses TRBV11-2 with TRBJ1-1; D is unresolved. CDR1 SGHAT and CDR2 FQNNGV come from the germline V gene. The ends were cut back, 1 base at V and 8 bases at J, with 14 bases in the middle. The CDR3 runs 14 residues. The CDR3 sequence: CASSLATTSGEAFF. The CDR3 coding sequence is TGTGCCAGCAGCTTAGCGACGACGTCGGGAGAAGCTTTCTTT.

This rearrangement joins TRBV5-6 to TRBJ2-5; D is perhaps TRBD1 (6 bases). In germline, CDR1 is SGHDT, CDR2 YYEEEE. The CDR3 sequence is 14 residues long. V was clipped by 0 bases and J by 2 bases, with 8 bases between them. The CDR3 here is CASSLGDIQETQYF. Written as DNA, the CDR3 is TGTGCCAGCAGCTTGGGGGACATACAAGAGACCCAGTACTTC.

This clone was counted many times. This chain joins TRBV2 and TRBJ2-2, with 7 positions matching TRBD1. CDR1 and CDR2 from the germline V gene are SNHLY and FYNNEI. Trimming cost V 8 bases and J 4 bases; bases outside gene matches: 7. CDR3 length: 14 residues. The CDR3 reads CASARDRRTGELFF. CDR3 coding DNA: TGTGCCAGCGCAAGGGACAGACGCACCGGGGAGCTGTTTTTT.

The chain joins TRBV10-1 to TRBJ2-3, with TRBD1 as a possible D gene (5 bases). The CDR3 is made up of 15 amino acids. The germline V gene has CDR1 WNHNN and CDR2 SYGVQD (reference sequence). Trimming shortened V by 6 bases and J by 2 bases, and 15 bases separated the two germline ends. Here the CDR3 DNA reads TGCGCCAGCAGGGACACCCTTCACCCCACAGATACGCAGTATTTT. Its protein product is CASRDTLHPTDTQYF.

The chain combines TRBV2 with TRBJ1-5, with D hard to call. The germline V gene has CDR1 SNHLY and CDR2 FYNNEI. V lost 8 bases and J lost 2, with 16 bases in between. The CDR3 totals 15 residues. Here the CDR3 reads CASAFGDWGNQPQHF. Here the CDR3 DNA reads TGTGCCAGCGCATTCGGGGATTGGGGCAATCAGCCCCAGCATTTT.

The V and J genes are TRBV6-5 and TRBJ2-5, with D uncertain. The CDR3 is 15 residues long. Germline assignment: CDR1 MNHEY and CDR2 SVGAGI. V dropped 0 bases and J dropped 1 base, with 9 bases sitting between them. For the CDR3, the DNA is TGTGCCAGCAGTTACTCGACCGGGTCCCAAGAGACCCAGTACTTC. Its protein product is CASSYSTGSQETQYF.

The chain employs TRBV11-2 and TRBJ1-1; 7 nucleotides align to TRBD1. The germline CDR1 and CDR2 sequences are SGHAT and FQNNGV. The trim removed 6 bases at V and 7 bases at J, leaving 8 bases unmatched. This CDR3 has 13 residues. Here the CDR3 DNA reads TGTGCCAGCAGTCTGACAGGGCGGGGTGAAGCTTTCTTT. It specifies CASSLTGRGEAFF.

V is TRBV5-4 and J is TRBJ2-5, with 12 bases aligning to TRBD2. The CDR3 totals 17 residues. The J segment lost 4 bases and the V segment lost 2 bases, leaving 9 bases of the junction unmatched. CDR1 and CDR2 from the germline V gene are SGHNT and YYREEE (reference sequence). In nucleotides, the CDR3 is TGTGCCAGCAGCTTAGGACTAGCGGGGACCGGGGTAGAGACCCAGTACTTC. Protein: CASSLGLAGTGVETQYF.

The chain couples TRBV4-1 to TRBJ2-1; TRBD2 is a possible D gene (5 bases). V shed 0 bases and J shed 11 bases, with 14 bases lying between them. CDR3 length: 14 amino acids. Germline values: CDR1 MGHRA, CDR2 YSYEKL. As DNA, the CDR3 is TGCGCCAGCAGCCAAGACTTAGGCGGGCCTCAGCAGTTCTTC. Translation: CASSQDLGGPQQFF.

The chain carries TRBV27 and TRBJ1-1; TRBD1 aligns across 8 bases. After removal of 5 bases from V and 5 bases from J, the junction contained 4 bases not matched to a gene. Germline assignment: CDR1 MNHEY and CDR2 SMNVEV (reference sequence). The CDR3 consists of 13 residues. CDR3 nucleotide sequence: TGTGCCAGCAGTCTCAGGGGGCGGACTGAAGCTTTCTTT. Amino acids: CASSLRGRTEAFF.

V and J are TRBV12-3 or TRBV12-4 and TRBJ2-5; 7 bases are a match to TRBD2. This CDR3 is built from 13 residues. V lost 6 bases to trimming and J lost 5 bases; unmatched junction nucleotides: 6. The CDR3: CASREWGGETQYF. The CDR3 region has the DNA TGTGCCAGCAGGGAATGGGGGGGGGAGACCCAGTACTTC.

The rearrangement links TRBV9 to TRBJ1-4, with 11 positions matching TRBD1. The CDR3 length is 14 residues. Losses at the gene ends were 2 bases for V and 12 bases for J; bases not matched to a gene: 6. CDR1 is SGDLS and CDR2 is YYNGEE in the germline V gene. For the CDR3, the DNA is TGTGCCAGCAGCGTGGACAGGGGGCGTACGCAACTGTTTTTT. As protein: CASSVDRGRTQLFF. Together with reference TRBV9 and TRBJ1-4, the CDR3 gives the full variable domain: DSGVTQTPKHLITATGQRVTLRCSPRSGDLSVYWYQQSLDQGLQFLIQYYNGEERAKGNILERFSAQQFPDLHSELNLSSLELGDSALYFCASSVDRGRTQLFFGSGTQLSVL.

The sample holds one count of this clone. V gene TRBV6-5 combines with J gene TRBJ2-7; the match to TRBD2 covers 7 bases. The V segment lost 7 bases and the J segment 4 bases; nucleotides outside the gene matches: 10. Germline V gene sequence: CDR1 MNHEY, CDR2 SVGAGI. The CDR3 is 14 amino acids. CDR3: CASIHGGGVYEQYF. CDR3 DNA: TGTGCCAGCATCCATGGGGGGGGAGTATACGAGCAGTACTTC.

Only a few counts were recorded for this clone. Here the CDR3 reads CASSRGLAGVGRDEQYF. The CDR3 nucleotides are TGTGCCAGCAGCCGAGGACTAGCGGGAGTGGGTAGGGACGAGCAGTACTTC. The V gene is TRBV7-9, the J gene TRBJ2-7; TRBD2 aligns across 13 bases. V was clipped by 5 bases and J by 5 bases; unmatched bases: 12. Germline V gene lookup returns CDR1 SEHNR and CDR2 FQNEAQ (reference sequence). This CDR3 contains 17 residues.

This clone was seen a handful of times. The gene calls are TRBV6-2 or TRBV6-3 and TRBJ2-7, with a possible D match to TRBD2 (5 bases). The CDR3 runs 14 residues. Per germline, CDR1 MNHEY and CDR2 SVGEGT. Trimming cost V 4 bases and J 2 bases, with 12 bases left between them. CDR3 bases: TGTGCCAGCAGTTCGTTAGCGCCGACCTACGAGCAGTACTTC. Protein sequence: CASSSLAPTYEQYF.

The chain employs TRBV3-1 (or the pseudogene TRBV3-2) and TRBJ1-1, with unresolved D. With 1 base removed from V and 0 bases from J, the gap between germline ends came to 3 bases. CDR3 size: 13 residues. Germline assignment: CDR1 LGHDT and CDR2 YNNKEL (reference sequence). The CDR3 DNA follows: TGTGCCAGCAGCCAAGTCTTGAACACTGAAGCTTTCTTT. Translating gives CASSQVLNTEAFF.

DNA for the CDR3: TGTGCCAGCAGCATAGTACGGCGGGAGGGTGAGCAGTTCTTC. As protein: CASSIVRREGEQFF. The chain uses TRBV7-9 and TRBJ2-1; 9 nucleotides align to TRBD2. The V segment lost 5 bases and the J segment 9 bases; nucleotides outside the gene matches: 8. CDR3 size: 14 residues. Germline assignment: CDR1 SEHNR and CDR2 FQNEAQ (reference sequence).